The 29 T cell receptor beta chains given below trace back to one sample, sequenced in a study of PD-L1 blockade in urothelial cancer. Sequencing was performed with immunoSEQ multiplex PCR; in TCRdb, only in-frame clones are kept and a portion is missing. The table records about 84,000 clones, roughly 87% of them present only once. Sequenced material: PBMCs, taken around atezolizumab (anti-PD-L1) treatment. Every receptor here comes from a man between 65 and 85 years old with urothelial cancer.

The chain combines TRBV6-1 with TRBJ1-2, with D maybe TRBD1 (6 bases). The CDR3 is 14 amino acids. Trimming took off 6 bases at V and 2 bases at J, with 13 bases between the two ends. Germline V gives CDR1 MNHNS, CDR2 SASEGT. The CDR3 is CASRGTGTNYGYTF. CDR3 bases: TGTGCCAGCAGGGGTACCGGGACAAACTATGGCTACACCTTC.

This chain joins TRBV9 and TRBJ2-7; 10 bases are a match to TRBD1. This CDR3 contains 14 residues. Germline lookup yields CDR1 SGDLS and CDR2 YYNGEE. The V and J ends lost 3 bases and 4 bases, in that order; junction bases with no gene match: 4. This CDR3 reads CASSAGQGGYEQYF. CDR3 nucleotides: TGTGCCAGCAGCGCAGGACAGGGGGGGTACGAGCAGTACTTC.

This chain links TRBV18 with TRBJ2-5; TRBD2 matches at 8 bases. V gave up 4 bases and J gave up 1 base; unmatched junction bases: 8. The V gene's germline CDR1 is KGHSH and CDR2 LQKENI. This CDR3 has 16 residues. The CDR3 sequence is CASSLMPGTSQETQYF. CDR3 coding DNA: TGTGCCAGCTCACTTATGCCCGGGACTAGCCAAGAGACCCAGTACTTC.

The rearrangement joins TRBV2 to TRBJ2-7, with TRBD2 matching 8 bases. CDR1 is SNHLY and CDR2 is FYNNEI in the germline V gene. The J segment lost 1 base and the V segment lost 0 bases, leaving 2 bases of the junction unmatched. This CDR3 has 15 residues. The CDR3: CASSEAGGRSYEQYF. The CDR3 nucleotides are TGTGCCAGCAGTGAAGCGGGCGGGAGGTCCTACGAGCAGTACTTC.

This clone has a single count. V is TRBV19 and J is TRBJ2-7; 7 bases are a match to TRBD2. Germline trimming cut 4 bases from V and 2 bases from J; bases unmatched to any gene: 11. Germline assignment: CDR1 LNHDA and CDR2 SQIVND (reference sequence). The CDR3 consists of 16 residues. CDR3 protein: CASSSPRGGGTYEQYF. DNA of the CDR3: TGTGCCAGTAGTAGCCCCCGGGGCGGGGGAACCTACGAGCAGTACTTC.

This chain connects TRBV6-1 to TRBJ2-7, with D possibly matching TRBD2 (6 bases). CDR1 is MNHNS and CDR2 is SASEGT in the germline V gene. This CDR3 has 12 residues. Deletions cut 6 bases from V and 7 bases from J, with 13 bases between. The chain's CDR3 is CASRPPGGEQYF. The CDR3 nucleotides read TGTGCCAGCAGGCCCCCCGGGGGAGAGCAGTACTTC.

This clone has a single count. The rearrangement links TRBV16 to TRBJ2-7; 7 bases map to TRBD1. The germline V gene has CDR1 KGHSY and CDR2 FQNENV. The CDR3 extends over 14 amino acids. The V and J ends lost 3 bases and 1 base, in that order; junction bases with no gene match: 3. The CDR3 coding sequence is TGTGCCAGCAGCCAGTCGGGACAGTCCTACGAGCAGTACTTC. This translates into CASSQSGQSYEQYF.

Note on this clone: Likely a read error: the CDR3 ends without its conserved phenylalanine or tryptophan. V and J are TRBV25-1 and TRBJ1-2, with 8 bases matching TRBD1. This CDR3 spans 13 amino acids. J was trimmed by 5 bases and V by 7 bases; bases with no gene match: 6. Germline CDR1 MGHDK, CDR2 SYGVNS. This CDR3 is CASTGGAGYGYTL. CDR3 DNA sequence: TGTGCCAGCACAGGGGGCGCGGGGTATGGCTACACCCTC.

The chain couples TRBV9 to TRBJ2-1; D is perhaps TRBD2 (5 bases). The CDR3 is made up of 16 amino acids. V lost 4 bases, J lost 0 bases, and 14 bases lay in between. Germline values: CDR1 SGDLS, CDR2 YYNGEE. The CDR3 nucleotides read TGTGCCAGCAGCCCTACCACCGGGATCTCCTACAATGAGCAGTTCTTC. Amino acid sequence: CASSPTTGISYNEQFF.

This chain connects TRBV27 to TRBJ2-2; the D gene is possibly TRBD2 (5 bases). Germline V gives CDR1 MNHEY, CDR2 SMNVEV (reference sequence). V was shortened by 5 bases and J by 1 base, with 20 bases between the two germline ends. The CDR3 totals 18 residues. The CDR3 DNA reads as TGTGCCAGCAGTCCACACCGGGGAAGCGGAGGGAACACCGGGGAGCTGTTTTTT. It specifies CASSPHRGSGGNTGELFF.

Comment on this clone: An end of the junction differs from the germline gene, which may be a read error. The V and J genes are TRBV5-6 and TRBJ2-7; 8 bases line up with TRBD1. CDR1 is SGHDT, CDR2 YYEEEE, per germline. There are 14 residues in the CDR3. CDR3 sequence: CASRLGQVLSEQYF. Here the CDR3 DNA reads TGTGCCAGCAGGTTGGGACAGGTCTTATCCGAGCAGTACTTC.

This sequence joins TRBV30 and TRBJ2-1, with 16 bases lining up with TRBD2. This CDR3 comprises 16 residues. J gave up 10 bases and V 0 bases, and 6 bases lay outside the gene matches. The germline gives CDR1 GTSNPN, CDR2 SVGIG (reference sequence). CDR3 sequence reads: CAWSVLSGLAGGEQFF. As DNA, the CDR3 is TGTGCCTGGAGTGTACTCTCGGGACTAGCGGGAGGGGAGCAGTTCTTC.

The J gene is TRBJ2-7, the V gene TRBV6-1, with D perhaps TRBD1 (5 bases). V was trimmed by 7 bases and J by 7 bases, leaving 17 bases between them. CDR3 size: 13 residues. Germline CDR1 MNHNS, CDR2 SASEGT. The CDR3 is CASNGHSVPEQYF. The CDR3, as DNA: TGTGCCAGCAACGGACATTCCGTGCCGGAGCAGTACTTC.

The chain combines TRBV11-2 with TRBJ2-2; possible D gene TRBD1, 5 bases. The length of the CDR3 is 15 residues. Per the germline V gene, CDR1 is SGHAT and CDR2 is FQNNGV. Trimming left V 4 bases short and J 1 base short, with 10 bases between. The CDR3 here is CASSSGRVNTGELFF. The CDR3 nucleotides are TGTGCCAGCAGCTCGGGCAGGGTGAACACCGGGGAGCTGTTTTTT.

The chain is built from TRBV28 and TRBJ1-5; D is uncertain. CDR3 size: 13 residues. Trimming removed 5 bases from V and 5 bases from J, with 10 bases in between. Germline CDR1 MDHEN, CDR2 SYDVKM. The CDR3 loop is CASSPSPDQPQHF. As DNA, the CDR3 is TGTGCCAGCAGTCCCTCGCCGGATCAGCCCCAGCATTTT.

This chain connects TRBV6-1 to TRBJ2-7, with D possibly TRBD2 on 5 matching bases. Germline-derived CDR1 and CDR2 are MNHNS and SASEGT. Trimming cost V 7 bases and J 6 bases, with 13 bases left between them. The CDR3 is 12 residues long. CDR3 bases: TGTGCCAGCATCTGGAGTGGAGGCGAGCAGTACTTC. It specifies CASIWSGGEQYF.

V is TRBV6-1 and J is TRBJ1-3, with 8 nucleotides matching TRBD1. Per germline, CDR1 MNHNS and CDR2 SASEGT. The CDR3 runs to 15 residues. Losses at the gene ends were 3 bases for V and 4 bases for J; bases not matched to a gene: 5. This chain's CDR3 is CASSDQGAVGNTIYF. The CDR3 bases are TGTGCCAGCAGTGATCAGGGGGCTGTGGGAAACACCATATATTTT.

This clone was observed a handful of times. The chain links TRBV11-3 to TRBJ2-3; 9 nucleotides line up with TRBD1. The CDR3 extends over 17 amino acids. V shed 1 base and J 2 bases; nucleotides not matched to a gene: 7. The germline V gene encodes CDR1 SGHNT and CDR2 YENEEA. In DNA form, the CDR3 reads TGTGCCAGCAGCTTAGCCGCAGGACAGGGGAACACAGATACGCAGTATTTT. Amino acids: CASSLAAGQGNTDTQYF.

The chain carries TRBV6-1 and TRBJ1-2; D remains unclear. Germline values: CDR1 MNHNS, CDR2 SASEGT. This CDR3 spans 13 amino acids. V lost 3 bases to trimming and J lost 4 bases, with 9 bases between them. The CDR3 bases are TGTGCCAGCAGTGAGGGAGCGTTCTATGGCTACACCTTC. Translating gives CASSEGAFYGYTF.

The rearrangement links TRBV19 to TRBJ2-7; a possible D gene is TRBD1 (6 bases). In germline, CDR1 is LNHDA, CDR2 SQIVND (reference sequence). V was trimmed by 6 bases and J by 2 bases, leaving 8 bases between them. The CDR3 consists of 12 residues. The CDR3 coding sequence is TGTGCCAGTAGCCAGGGGCCCTACGAGCAGTACTTC. It specifies CASSQGPYEQYF.

The chain couples TRBV5-6 to TRBJ2-7, with a weak D call TRBD2 (5 bases). Trimming took 2 bases from V and 2 from J, leaving 11 bases between them. Germline values: CDR1 SGHDT, CDR2 YYEEEE. This CDR3 region has 14 residues. Here the CDR3 DNA reads TGTGCCAGCAGCTTCCGAAACGGGGCCTACGAGCAGTACTTC. Its translation is CASSFRNGAYEQYF.

The V call is TRBV21-1, the J call TRBJ1-1; the tabulated D call, TRBD1, remains unverified against the DNA. TRBV21-1 is a pseudogene locus. This CDR3 has 14 amino acids. As DNA, the CDR3 is TGTGCCAGCAAAAAAGAAGGGGTGAACACTGAAGCTTTCTTT. It is translated as CASKKEGVNTEAFF.

This chain links TRBV9 with TRBJ1-2; weak D call: TRBD1 (5 bases). V shed 0 bases and J shed 8 bases, with 11 bases lying between them. CDR1 and CDR2 (germline): SGDLS, YYNGEE. The CDR3 covers 13 residues. CDR3 coding DNA: TGTGCCAGCAGCGTAGCCGGGGGTGACGGCTACACCTTC. Encoded protein: CASSVAGGDGYTF.

The chain uses TRBV11-2 and TRBJ2-2, with TRBD1 matching over 10 bases. The germline gives CDR1 SGHAT, CDR2 FQNNGV. V trimming: 4 bases; J trimming: 5 bases; junction bases outside the gene matches: 13. The CDR3 is made up of 18 amino acids. CDR3 region: CASSYGGLGTGETGELFF. DNA of the CDR3: TGTGCCAGCAGCTACGGGGGTCTTGGGACAGGGGAAACCGGGGAGCTGTTTTTT.

CDR3 residues: CATGKSSYEQYF. DNA of the CDR3: TGTGCCACCGGGAAGAGCTCCTACGAGCAGTACTTC. The gene calls are TRBV6-5 and TRBJ2-7; D may be TRBD2 (5 bases). V was trimmed by 10 bases and J by 0 bases, leaving 10 bases between them. Per germline, CDR1 MNHEY and CDR2 SVGAGI. The CDR3 totals 12 residues.

The CDR3 region is CASSLGPVGDYGYTF. The CDR3 region has the DNA TGCGCCAGCAGCTTGGGACCAGTCGGAGACTATGGCTACACCTTC. The V call is TRBV5-1, the J call TRBJ1-2; D gene uncertain. Deletions cut 0 bases from V and 3 bases from J, with 12 bases between. Germline V CDR1 and CDR2: SGHRS, YFSETQ. This CDR3 has 15 amino acids.

The rearrangement joins TRBV5-1 to TRBJ2-1; 12 nucleotides line up with TRBD2. V shed 3 bases, J shed 2 bases, and the junction held 6 bases outside the gene matches. CDR1 is SGHRS and CDR2 is YFSETQ in the germline V gene. There are 17 residues in the CDR3. The CDR3 loop is CASSSTSGRSAYNEQFF. The DNA for the CDR3 is TGCGCCAGCAGCTCTACTAGCGGGAGGTCCGCCTACAATGAGCAGTTCTTC. Complete variable domain (other parts from reference TRBV5-1 and TRBJ2-1): KAGVTQTPRYLIKTRGQQVTLSCSPISGHRSVSWYQQTPGQGLQFLFEYFSETQRNKGNFPGRFSGRQFSNSRSEMNVSTLELGDSALYLCASSSTSGRSAYNEQFFGPGTRLTVL.

In its sample, this clone was seen once. The chain uses TRBV5-1 and TRBJ1-1, with TRBD1 matching over 11 bases. The CDR3 has 15 amino acids. The germline V gene encodes CDR1 SGHRS and CDR2 YFSETQ. With V trimmed by 4 bases and J by 2 bases, 4 bases remained unmatched. CDR3 sequence: CASSPRTGGNTEAFF. The CDR3 DNA sequence: TGCGCCAGCAGCCCCCGGACAGGGGGCAACACTGAAGCTTTCTTT.

V and J are TRBV27 and TRBJ1-2; TRBD1 is a possible D gene (5 bases). Trimming left V 0 bases short and J 1 base short, with 12 bases between. The CDR3 has 16 residues. Germline assignment: CDR1 MNHEY and CDR2 SMNVEV (reference sequence). In DNA form, the CDR3 reads TGTGCCAGCAGTTTATCGGGGGGTGCCCTTAACTATGGCTACACCTTC. It translates to CASSLSGGALNYGYTF.